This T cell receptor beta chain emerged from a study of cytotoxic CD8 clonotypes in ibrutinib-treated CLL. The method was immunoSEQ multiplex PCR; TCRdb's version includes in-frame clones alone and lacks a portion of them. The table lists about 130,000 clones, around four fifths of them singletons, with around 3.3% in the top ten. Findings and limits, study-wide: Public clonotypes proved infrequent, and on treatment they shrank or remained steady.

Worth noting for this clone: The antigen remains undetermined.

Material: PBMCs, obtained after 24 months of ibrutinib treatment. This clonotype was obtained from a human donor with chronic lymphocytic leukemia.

The CDR3 bases are TGTGCCACCGAAGCTGGGTTAGCCGGCACCGGGGAGCTGTTTTTT. This translates into CATEAGLAGTGELFF. The chain combines TRBV7-6 with TRBJ2-2; unclear D gene. Trimming stripped 10 bases from V and 4 bases from J, with 19 bases between. The CDR3 loop spans 15 amino acids. Germline lookup yields CDR1 SGHVS and CDR2 FNYEAQ. The complete variable domain, with remaining parts taken from reference TRBV7-6 and TRBJ2-2, reads GAGVSQSPRYKVTKRGQDVALRCDPISGHVSLYWYRQALGQGPEFLTYFNYEAQQDKSGLPNDRFSAERPEGSISTLTIQRTEQRDSAMYRCATEAGLAGTGELFFGEGSRLTVL.